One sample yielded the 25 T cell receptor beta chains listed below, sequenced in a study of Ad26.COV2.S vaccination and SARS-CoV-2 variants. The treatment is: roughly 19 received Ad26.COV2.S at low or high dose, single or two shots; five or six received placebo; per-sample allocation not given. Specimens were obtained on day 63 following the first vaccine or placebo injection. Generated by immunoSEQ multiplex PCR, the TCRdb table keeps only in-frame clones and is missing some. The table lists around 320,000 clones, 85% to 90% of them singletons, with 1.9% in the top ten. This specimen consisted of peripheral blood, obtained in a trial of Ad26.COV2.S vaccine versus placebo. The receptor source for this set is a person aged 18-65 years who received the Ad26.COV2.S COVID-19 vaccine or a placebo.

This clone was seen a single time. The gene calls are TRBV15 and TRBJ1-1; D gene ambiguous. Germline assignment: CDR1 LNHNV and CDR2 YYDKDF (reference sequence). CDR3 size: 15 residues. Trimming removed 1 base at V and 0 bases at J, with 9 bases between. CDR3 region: CATSRGPELNTEAFF. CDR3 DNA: TGTGCCACCAGCAGAGGCCCCGAGCTGAACACTGAAGCTTTCTTT.

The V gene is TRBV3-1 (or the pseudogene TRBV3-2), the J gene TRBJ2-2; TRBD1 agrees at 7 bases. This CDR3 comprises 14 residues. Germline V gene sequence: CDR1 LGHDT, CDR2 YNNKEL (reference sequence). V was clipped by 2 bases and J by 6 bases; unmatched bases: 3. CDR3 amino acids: CASSQTGVAGELFF. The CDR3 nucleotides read TGTGCCAGCAGCCAAACAGGGGTCGCCGGGGAGCTGTTTTTT.

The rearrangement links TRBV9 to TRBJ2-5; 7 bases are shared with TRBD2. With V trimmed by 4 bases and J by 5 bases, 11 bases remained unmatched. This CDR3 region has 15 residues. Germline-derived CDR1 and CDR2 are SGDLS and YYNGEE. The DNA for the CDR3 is TGTGCCAGCAGCAGAGGGGATCGGGGGGAGGAGACCCAGTACTTC. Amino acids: CASSRGDRGEETQYF.

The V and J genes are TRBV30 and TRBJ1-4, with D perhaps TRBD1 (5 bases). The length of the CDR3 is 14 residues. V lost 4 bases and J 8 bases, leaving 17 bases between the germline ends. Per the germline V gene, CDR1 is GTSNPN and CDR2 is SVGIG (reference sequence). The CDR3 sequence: CAWNRGRVGEKLFF. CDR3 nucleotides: TGTGCCTGGAATAGGGGCAGGGTGGGAGAAAAACTGTTTTTT.

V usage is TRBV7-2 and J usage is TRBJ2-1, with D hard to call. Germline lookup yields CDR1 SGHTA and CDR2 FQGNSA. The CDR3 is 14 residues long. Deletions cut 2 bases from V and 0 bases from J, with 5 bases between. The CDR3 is CASSLNPSYNEQFF. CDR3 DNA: TGTGCCAGCAGCTTAAATCCCTCCTACAATGAGCAGTTCTTC.

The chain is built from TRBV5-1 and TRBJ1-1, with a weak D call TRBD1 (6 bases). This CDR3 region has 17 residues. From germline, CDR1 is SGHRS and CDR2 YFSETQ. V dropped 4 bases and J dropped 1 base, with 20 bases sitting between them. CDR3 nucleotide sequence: TGCGCCAGCAGCCCCGCCCCCCCAGGGGTAACGAACACTGAAGCTTTCTTT. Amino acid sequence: CASSPAPPGVTNTEAFF.

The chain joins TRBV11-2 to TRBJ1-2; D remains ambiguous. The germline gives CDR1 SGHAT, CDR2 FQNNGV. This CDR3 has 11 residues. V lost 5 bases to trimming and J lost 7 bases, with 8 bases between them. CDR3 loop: CASSPASGYTF. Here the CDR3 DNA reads TGTGCCAGCAGCCCGGCGAGTGGCTACACCTTC.

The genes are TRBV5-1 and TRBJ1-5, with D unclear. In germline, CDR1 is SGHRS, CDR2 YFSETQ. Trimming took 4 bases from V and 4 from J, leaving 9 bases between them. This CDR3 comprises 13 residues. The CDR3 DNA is TGCGCCAGCAGCCAAGGAGAAAATCAGCCCCAGCATTTT. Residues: CASSQGENQPQHF.

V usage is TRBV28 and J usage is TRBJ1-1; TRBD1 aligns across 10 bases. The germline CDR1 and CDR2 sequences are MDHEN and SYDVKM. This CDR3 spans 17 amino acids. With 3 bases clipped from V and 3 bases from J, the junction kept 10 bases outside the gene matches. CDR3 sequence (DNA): TGTGCCAGCAGTTTGCTTCCAGGACAGGGGGGTCACACTGAAGCTTTCTTT. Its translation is CASSLLPGQGGHTEAFF.

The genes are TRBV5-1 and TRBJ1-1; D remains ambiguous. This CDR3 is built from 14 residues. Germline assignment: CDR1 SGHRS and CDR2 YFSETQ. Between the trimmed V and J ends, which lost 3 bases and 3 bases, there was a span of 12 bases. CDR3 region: CASSSTPGHTEAFF. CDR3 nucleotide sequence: TGCGCCAGCAGCTCCACGCCGGGCCACACTGAAGCTTTCTTT.

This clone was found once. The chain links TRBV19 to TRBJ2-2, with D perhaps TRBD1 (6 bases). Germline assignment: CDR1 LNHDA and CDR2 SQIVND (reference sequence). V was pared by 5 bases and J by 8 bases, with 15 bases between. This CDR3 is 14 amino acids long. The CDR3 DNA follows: TGTGCCAGTAGTGAGGGGGACCTCAGGGGGGAGCTGTTTTTT. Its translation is CASSEGDLRGELFF.

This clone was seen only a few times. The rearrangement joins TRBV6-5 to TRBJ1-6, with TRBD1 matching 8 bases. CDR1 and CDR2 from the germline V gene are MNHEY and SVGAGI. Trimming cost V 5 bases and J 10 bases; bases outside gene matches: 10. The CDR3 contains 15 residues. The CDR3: CASSPRQGFNSPLHF. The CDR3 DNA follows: TGTGCCAGCAGTCCCCGACAGGGGTTTAACTCACCCCTCCACTTT.

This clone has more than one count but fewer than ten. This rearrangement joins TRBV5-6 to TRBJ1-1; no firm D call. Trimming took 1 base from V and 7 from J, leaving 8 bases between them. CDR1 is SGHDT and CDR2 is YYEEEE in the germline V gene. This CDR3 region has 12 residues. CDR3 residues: CASSLIYSEAFF. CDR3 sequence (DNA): TGTGCCAGCAGCTTGATCTACAGTGAAGCTTTCTTT.

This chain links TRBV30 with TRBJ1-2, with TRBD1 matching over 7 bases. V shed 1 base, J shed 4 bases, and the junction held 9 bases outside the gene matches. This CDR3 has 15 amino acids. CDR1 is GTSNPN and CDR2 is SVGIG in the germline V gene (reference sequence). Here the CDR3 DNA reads TGTGCCTGGAGTGAAGGGAACAGGGGAGGCTATGGCTACACCTTC. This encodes CAWSEGNRGGYGYTF.

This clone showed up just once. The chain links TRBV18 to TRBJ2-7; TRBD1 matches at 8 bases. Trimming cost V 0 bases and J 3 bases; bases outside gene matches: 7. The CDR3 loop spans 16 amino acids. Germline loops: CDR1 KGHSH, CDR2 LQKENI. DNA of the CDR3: TGTGCCAGCTCACCACCGTTCGGGACAGGCCTCTACGAGCAGTACTTC. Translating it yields CASSPPFGTGLYEQYF.

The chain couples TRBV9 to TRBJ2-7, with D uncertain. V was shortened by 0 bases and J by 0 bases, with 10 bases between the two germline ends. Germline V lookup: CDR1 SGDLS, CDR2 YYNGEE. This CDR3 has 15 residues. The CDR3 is CASSVEAGISYEQYF. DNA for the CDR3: TGTGCCAGCAGCGTAGAAGCAGGTATCTCCTACGAGCAGTACTTC.

The CDR3 loop reads CASSEAGWAFF. DNA for the CDR3: TGTGCCAGCAGTGAAGCAGGGTGGGCTTTCTTT. This chain joins TRBV2 and TRBJ1-1; no reliable D call. Germline V lookup: CDR1 SNHLY, CDR2 FYNNEI. V lost 0 bases and J lost 11, with 7 bases in between. This CDR3 contains 11 residues.

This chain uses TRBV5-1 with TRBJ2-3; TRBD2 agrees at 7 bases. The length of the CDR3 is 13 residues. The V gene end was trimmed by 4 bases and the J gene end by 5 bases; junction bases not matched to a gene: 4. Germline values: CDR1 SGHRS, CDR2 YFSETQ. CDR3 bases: TGCGCCAGCAGCGGGGAGCGGGGAGATACGCAGTATTTT. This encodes CASSGERGDTQYF.

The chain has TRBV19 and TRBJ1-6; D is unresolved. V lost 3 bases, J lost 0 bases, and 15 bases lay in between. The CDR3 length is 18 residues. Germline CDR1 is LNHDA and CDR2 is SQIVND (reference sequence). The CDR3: CASSIDRAQSSYNSPLHF. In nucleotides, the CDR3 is TGTGCCAGTAGTATTGATAGGGCCCAGAGCTCCTATAATTCACCCCTCCACTTT.

The DNA of the CDR3 is TGTGCCATAAGACTAGCGGGGGCCGAGCAGTTCTTC. As protein: CAIRLAGAEQFF. The chain employs TRBV25-1 and TRBJ2-1; 12 positions match TRBD2. V was clipped by 10 bases and J by 10 bases; unmatched bases: 5. From germline, CDR1 is MGHDK and CDR2 SYGVNS. There are 12 residues in the CDR3.

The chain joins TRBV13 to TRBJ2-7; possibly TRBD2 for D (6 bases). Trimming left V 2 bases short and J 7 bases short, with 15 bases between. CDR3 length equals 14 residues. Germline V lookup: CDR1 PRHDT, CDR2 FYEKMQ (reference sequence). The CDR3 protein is CASSLRPRGLEQYF. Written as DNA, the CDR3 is TGTGCCAGCAGCTTAAGACCCCGGGGGTTGGAGCAGTACTTC.

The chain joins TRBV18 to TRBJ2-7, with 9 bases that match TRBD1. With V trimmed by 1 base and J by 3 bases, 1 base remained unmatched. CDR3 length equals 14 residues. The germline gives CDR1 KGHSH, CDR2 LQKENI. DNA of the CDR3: TGTGCCAGCTCACCACGGGACAGGGTCTACGAGCAGTACTTC. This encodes CASSPRDRVYEQYF.

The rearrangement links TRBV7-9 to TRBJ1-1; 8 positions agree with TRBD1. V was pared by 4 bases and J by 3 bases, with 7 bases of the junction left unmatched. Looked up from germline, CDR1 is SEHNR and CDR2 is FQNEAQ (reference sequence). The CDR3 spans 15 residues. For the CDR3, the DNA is TGTGCCAGCAGCTCAGACAGGGGTGGATACACTGAAGCTTTCTTT. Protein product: CASSSDRGGYTEAFF.

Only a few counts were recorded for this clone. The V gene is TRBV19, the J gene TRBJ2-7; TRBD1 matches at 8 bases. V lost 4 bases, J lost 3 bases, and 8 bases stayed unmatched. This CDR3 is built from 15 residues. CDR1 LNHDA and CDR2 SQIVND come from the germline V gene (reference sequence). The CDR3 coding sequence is TGTGCCAGTAGTACCCAAGACAGGGGCGTCTACGAGCAGTACTTC. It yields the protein CASSTQDRGVYEQYF.

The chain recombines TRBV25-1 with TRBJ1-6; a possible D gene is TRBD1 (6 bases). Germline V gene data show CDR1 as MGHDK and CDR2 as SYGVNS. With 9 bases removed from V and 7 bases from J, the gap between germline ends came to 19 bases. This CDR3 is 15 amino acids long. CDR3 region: CASRRDTKGNSPLHF. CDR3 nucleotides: TGTGCCAGTCGCCGGGACACAAAGGGAAATTCACCCCTCCACTTT.